The next 16 T cell receptor beta chains were all read from a single sample in a study of T cell responses to AZD1222 COVID-19 vaccine. Generated by immunoSEQ multiplex PCR, the TCRdb table keeps only in-frame clones and is missing some. The top ten hold around 8% of the sample, which has 100,000 to 150,000 clones, about 90% seen once. The sample in question was peripheral blood, obtained on day 0 of AZD1222 vaccination. Every receptor here comes from an adult in good health.

Written as DNA, the CDR3 is TGCAGTGCTAGTGTAGAACTAGCGGGAGGGTCGGATACGCAGTATTTT. It specifies CSASVELAGGSDTQYF. This rearrangement joins TRBV20-1 to TRBJ2-3; 13 positions match TRBD2. CDR1 and CDR2 (germline): DFQATT, SNEGSKA (reference sequence). With V trimmed by 3 bases and J by 6 bases, 9 bases remained unmatched. CDR3 length equals 16 residues.

The V gene is TRBV20-1, the J gene TRBJ2-6; D perhaps matches TRBD1 (6 bases). The CDR3 has 18 amino acids. Per the germline V gene, CDR1 is DFQATT and CDR2 is SNEGSKA (reference sequence). The ends were cut back, 3 bases at V and 0 bases at J, with 18 bases in the middle. CDR3 in amino acids: CSASDLVTGSSGANVLTF. The CDR3 DNA reads as TGCAGTGCTAGTGATCTGGTGACAGGCAGCTCTGGGGCCAACGTCCTGACTTTC.

The V and J genes are TRBV10-3 and TRBJ1-2; D gene uncertain. With 6 bases removed from V and 8 bases from J, the gap between germline ends came to 16 bases. This CDR3 region has 13 residues. Germline lookup yields CDR1 ENHRY and CDR2 SYGVKD. For the CDR3, the DNA is TGTGCCATCAGAGACTCGACGAGCGGCGGCTACACCTTC. This translates into CAIRDSTSGGYTF.

The genes are TRBV3-1 (or the pseudogene TRBV3-2) and TRBJ2-3, with 12 positions matching TRBD2. The CDR3 contains 19 residues. The V segment lost 4 bases and the J segment 2 bases; nucleotides outside the gene matches: 13. Germline loops: CDR1 LGHDT, CDR2 YNNKEL (reference sequence). Here the CDR3 DNA reads TGTGCCAGCAGCCCCGAGACTAGCGGGAGTCTCACTTTCACAGATACGCAGTATTTT. As protein: CASSPETSGSLTFTDTQYF.

The chain carries TRBV27 and TRBJ2-7; D possibly uses TRBD1 or TRBD2 (5 bases each). From germline, CDR1 is MNHEY and CDR2 SMNVEV (reference sequence). V was trimmed by 4 bases and J by 6 bases, leaving 22 bases between them. CDR3 length: 16 amino acids. The CDR3 DNA sequence: TGTGCCAGCAGTTCCCCCGGCGACGCAGGGACCGGCGAGCAGTACTTC. Amino acid sequence: CASSSPGDAGTGEQYF.

This clone showed up just a few times. This chain connects TRBV6-1 to TRBJ1-6; D is possibly TRBD1 (5 bases). This CDR3 is 15 amino acids long. CDR1 is MNHNS and CDR2 is SASEGT in the germline V gene. V was trimmed by 3 bases and J by 5 bases, leaving 11 bases between them. The CDR3 spells CASSERDGDNSPLHF. The CDR3, as DNA: TGTGCCAGCAGTGAGCGGGACGGTGATAATTCACCCCTCCACTTT.

The chain has TRBV6-1 and TRBJ2-7; D uncertain. The V and J ends lost 1 base and 8 bases respectively, with 24 bases between them. The CDR3 sequence is 17 residues long. Germline V gene data show CDR1 as MNHNS and CDR2 as SASEGT. CDR3 residues: CASSEGSRTWSVEKQYF. Written as DNA, the CDR3 is TGTGCCAGCAGTGAAGGCTCACGGACGTGGAGTGTTGAAAAGCAGTACTTC.

The chain combines TRBV5-6 with TRBJ1-5; D gene ambiguous. Trimming took off 0 bases at V and 4 bases at J, with 14 bases between the two ends. Per the germline V gene, CDR1 is SGHDT and CDR2 is YYEEEE. The CDR3 runs 16 residues. Here the CDR3 reads CASSLASQLQNQPQHF. CDR3 DNA sequence: TGTGCCAGCAGCTTGGCAAGCCAGTTGCAAAATCAGCCCCAGCATTTT.

CDR3 sequence: CATEGDTVSNIQYF. In DNA, the CDR3 is TGTGCCACCGAGGGAGACACGGTCTCAAACATTCAGTACTTC. The chain joins TRBV15 to TRBJ2-4; tentatively, D is TRBD2 (5 bases). CDR1 is LNHNV and CDR2 is YYDKDF in the germline V gene (reference sequence). Trimming shortened V by 8 bases and J by 6 bases, and 17 bases separated the two germline ends. The CDR3 totals 14 residues.

This chain connects TRBV4-1 to TRBJ1-2; D gene unclear. The V gene's germline CDR1 is MGHRA and CDR2 YSYEKL. This CDR3 has 13 residues. V was pared by 2 bases and J by 7 bases, with 11 bases between. This CDR3 reads CASSQTSGFGYTF. Here the CDR3 DNA reads TGCGCCAGCAGCCAAACTTCGGGGTTTGGCTACACCTTC.

The V gene is TRBV11-2, the J gene TRBJ2-1; 10 positions match TRBD1. Germline trimming cut 5 bases from V and 7 bases from J; bases unmatched to any gene: 5. Germline CDR1 SGHAT, CDR2 FQNNGV. The CDR3 covers 14 residues. The DNA for the CDR3 is TGTGCCAGCAGCCTCGGACAGGGGGAGAATGAGCAGTTCTTC. Encoded protein: CASSLGQGENEQFF. The full variable domain, in which reference TRBV11-2 and TRBJ2-1 provide the parts outside the CDR3, is EAGVAQSPRYKIIEKRQSVAFWCNPISGHATLYWYQQILGQGPKLLIQFQNNGVVDDSQLPKDRFSAERLKGVDSTLKIQPAKLEDSAVYLCASSLGQGENEQFFGPGTRLTVL.

In DNA, the CDR3 is TGTGCCAGCAGCTCCCCGGGACGGTCTGACGAGCAGTACTTC. It encodes CASSSPGRSDEQYF. The V gene is TRBV11-3, the J gene TRBJ2-7, with D tentatively TRBD1 or TRBD2 (5 bases each). V was clipped by 4 bases and J by 5 bases, with 15 bases between them. Germline V gene sequence: CDR1 SGHNT, CDR2 YENEEA. The CDR3 runs to 14 residues. The full variable domain, completed using reference TRBV11-3 and TRBJ2-7, is EAGVVQSPRYKIIEKKQPVAFWCNPISGHNTLYWYLQNLGQGPELLIRYENEEAVDDSQLPKDRFSAERLKGVDSTLKIQPAELGDSAVYLCASSSPGRSDEQYFGPGTRLTVT.

Concerning this clone: Other DNA sequences from this sample encode an identical CDR3 as well. The V gene is TRBV18, the J gene TRBJ2-7; D gene uncertain. The germline CDR1 and CDR2 sequences are KGHSH and LQKENI. Trimming took off 2 bases at V and 0 bases at J, with 2 bases between the two ends. This CDR3 has 12 amino acids. The CDR3 protein is CASSPSSYEQYF. DNA of the CDR3: TGTGCCAGCTCACCATCCTCCTACGAGCAGTACTTC.

The chain uses TRBV7-2 and TRBJ1-3; D gene ambiguous. The germline gives CDR1 SGHTA, CDR2 FQGNSA. Trimming stripped 0 bases from V and 2 bases from J, with 5 bases between. CDR3 length: 14 residues. DNA for the CDR3: TGTGCCAGCAGCTTAGCTAGGGCTGGAAACACCATATATTTT. Translating gives CASSLARAGNTIYF.

This clone has a single count. V gene TRBV6-5 combines with J gene TRBJ2-5; TRBD1 or TRBD2 may be the D gene (5 bases each). Germline V gene lookup returns CDR1 MNHEY and CDR2 SVGAGI. This CDR3 contains 15 residues. Trimming took off 7 bases at V and 5 bases at J, with 20 bases between the two ends. The CDR3 spells CASTSSGGIRETQYF. CDR3 coding DNA: TGTGCCAGCACCTCGAGTGGGGGAATAAGGGAGACCCAGTACTTC.

This chain links TRBV30 with TRBJ1-2; maybe TRBD1 (5 bases). Looked up from germline, CDR1 is GTSNPN and CDR2 is SVGIG (reference sequence). This CDR3 has 13 residues. V was cut by 4 bases and J by 6 bases, with 15 bases left in between. The CDR3 nucleotides are TGTGCCTGGATTCAAGGGACTGGGGATGGCTACACCTTC. This translates into CAWIQGTGDGYTF.